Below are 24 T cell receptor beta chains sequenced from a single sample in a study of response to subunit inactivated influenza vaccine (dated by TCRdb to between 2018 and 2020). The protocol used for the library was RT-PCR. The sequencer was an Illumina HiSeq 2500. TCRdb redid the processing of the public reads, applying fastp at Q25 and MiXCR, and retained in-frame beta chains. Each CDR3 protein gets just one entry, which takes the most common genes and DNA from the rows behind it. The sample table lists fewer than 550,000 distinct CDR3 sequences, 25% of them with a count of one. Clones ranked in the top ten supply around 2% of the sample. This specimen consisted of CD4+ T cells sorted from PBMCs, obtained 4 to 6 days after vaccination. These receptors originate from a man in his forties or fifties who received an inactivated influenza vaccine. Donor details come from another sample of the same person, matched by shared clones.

The CDR3 protein is CASSLMDGGNTIYF. In nucleotides, the CDR3 is TGCGCCAGCAGCCTCATGGACGGTGGAAACACCATATATTTT. The chain has TRBV4-3 and TRBJ1-3; D gene unclear. Trimming cost V 4 bases and J 3 bases, with 10 bases left between them. The CDR3 length is 14 residues. Looked up from germline, CDR1 is LGHNA and CDR2 is YSLEER.

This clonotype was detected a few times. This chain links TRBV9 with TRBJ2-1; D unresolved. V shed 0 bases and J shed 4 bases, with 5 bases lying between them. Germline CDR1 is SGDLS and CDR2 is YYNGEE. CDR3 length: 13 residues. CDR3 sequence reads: CASSVAEYNEQFF. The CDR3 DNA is TGTGCCAGCAGCGTAGCTGAGTACAATGAGCAGTTCTTC.

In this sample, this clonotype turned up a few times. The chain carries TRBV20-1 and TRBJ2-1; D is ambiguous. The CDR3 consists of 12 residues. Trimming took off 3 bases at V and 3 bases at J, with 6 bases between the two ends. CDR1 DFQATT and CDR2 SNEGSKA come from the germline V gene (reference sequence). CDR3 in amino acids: CSARSLYNEQFF. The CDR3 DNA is TGCAGTGCTAGGTCGCTCTACAATGAGCAGTTCTTC.

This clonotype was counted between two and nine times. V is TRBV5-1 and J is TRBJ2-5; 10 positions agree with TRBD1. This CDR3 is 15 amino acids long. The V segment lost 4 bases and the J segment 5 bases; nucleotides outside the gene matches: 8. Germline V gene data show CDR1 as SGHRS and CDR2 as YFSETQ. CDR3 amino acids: CASSTRQGAGETQYF. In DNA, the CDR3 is TGCGCCAGCAGCACGAGACAGGGGGCCGGGGAGACCCAGTACTTC.

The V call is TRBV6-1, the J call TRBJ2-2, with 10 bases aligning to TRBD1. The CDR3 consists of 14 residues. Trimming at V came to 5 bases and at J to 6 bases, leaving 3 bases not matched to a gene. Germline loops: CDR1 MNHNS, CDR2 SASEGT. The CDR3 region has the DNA TGTGCCAGCAGTCAGGACAGGGGGGCCGGGGAGCTGTTTTTT. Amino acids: CASSQDRGAGELFF.

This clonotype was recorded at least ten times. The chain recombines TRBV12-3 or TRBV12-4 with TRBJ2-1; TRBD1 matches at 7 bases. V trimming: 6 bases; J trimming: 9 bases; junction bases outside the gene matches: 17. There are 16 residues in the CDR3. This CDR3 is CASSPTGLELLSEQFF. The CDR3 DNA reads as TGTGCCAGCAGCCCGACAGGGCTGGAACTGTTGAGTGAGCAGTTCTTC.

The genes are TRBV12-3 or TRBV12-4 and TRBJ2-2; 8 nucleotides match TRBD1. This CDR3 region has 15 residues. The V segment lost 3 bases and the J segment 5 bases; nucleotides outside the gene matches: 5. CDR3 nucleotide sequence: TGTGCCAGCAGTTTTAGGAGACAGGGGACCGGGGAGCTGTTTTTT. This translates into CASSFRRQGTGELFF.

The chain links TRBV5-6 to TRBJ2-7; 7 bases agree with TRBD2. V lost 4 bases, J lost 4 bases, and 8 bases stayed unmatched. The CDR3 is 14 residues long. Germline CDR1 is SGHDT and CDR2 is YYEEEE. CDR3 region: CASSKAGIGYEQYF. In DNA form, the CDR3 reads TGTGCCAGCAGCAAAGCGGGAATCGGATACGAGCAGTACTTC.

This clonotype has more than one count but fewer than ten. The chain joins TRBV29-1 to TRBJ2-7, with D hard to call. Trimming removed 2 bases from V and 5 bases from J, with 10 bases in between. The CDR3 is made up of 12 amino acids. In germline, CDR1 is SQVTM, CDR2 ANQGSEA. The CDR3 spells CSVEFGWDEQYF. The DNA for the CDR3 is TGCAGCGTTGAATTCGGCTGGGACGAGCAGTACTTC.

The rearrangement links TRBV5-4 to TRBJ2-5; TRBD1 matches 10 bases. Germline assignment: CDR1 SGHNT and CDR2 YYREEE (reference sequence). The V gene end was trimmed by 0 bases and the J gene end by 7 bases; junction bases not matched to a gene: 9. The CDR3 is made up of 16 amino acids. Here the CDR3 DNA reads TGTGCCAGCAGCTTGGCCGGGACAGGGGTTATCCGGACCCAGTACTTC. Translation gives CASSLAGTGVIRTQYF. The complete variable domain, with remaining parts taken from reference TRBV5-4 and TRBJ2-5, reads ETGVTQSPTHLIKTRGQQVTLRCSSQSGHNTVSWYQQALGQGPQFIFQYYREEENGRGNFPPRFSGLQFPNYSSELNVNALELDDSALYLCASSLAGTGVIRTQYFGPGTRLLVL.

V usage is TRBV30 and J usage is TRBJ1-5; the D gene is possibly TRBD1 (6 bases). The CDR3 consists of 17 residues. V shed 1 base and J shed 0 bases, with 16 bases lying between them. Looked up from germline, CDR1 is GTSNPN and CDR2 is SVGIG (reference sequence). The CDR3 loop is CAWSGQAEDYSNQPQHF. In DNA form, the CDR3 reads TGTGCCTGGAGTGGACAGGCTGAAGATTATAGCAATCAGCCCCAGCATTTT.

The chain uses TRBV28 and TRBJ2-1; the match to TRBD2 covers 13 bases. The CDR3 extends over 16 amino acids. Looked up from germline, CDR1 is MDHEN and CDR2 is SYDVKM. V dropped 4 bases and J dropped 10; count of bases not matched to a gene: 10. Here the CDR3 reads CASSSPTSGGLEEQFF. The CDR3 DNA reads TGTGCCAGCAGTTCTCCGACTAGCGGGGGGTTAGAAGAGCAGTTCTTC.

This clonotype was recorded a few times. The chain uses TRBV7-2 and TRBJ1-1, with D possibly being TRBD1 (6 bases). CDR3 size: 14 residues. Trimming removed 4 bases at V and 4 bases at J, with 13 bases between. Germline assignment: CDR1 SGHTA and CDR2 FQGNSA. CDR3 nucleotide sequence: TGTGCCAGCAGCTCCCAGGGGACGACCACTGAAGCTTTCTTT. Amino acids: CASSSQGTTTEAFF.

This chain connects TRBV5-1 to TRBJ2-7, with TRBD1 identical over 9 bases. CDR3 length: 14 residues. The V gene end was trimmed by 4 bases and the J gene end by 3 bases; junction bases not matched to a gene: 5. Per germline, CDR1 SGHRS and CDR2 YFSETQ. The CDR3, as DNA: TGCGCCAGCAGCCACGGACAGGGGAACTACGAGCAGTACTTC. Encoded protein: CASSHGQGNYEQYF.

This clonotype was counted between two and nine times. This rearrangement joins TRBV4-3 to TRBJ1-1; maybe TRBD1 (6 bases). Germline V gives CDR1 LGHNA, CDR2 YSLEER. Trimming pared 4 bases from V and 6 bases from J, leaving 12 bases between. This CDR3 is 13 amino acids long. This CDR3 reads CASSRGGRAEAFF. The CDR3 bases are TGCGCCAGCAGCCGAGGGGGGCGGGCTGAAGCTTTCTTT.

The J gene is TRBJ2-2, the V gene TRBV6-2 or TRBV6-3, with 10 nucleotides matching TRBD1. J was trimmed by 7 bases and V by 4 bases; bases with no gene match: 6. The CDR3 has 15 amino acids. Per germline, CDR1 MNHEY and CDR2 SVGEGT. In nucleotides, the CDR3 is TGTGCCAGCAGTTCGACAGGGGGCGGCGGCGGGGAGCTGTTTTTT. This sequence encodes CASSSTGGGGGELFF.

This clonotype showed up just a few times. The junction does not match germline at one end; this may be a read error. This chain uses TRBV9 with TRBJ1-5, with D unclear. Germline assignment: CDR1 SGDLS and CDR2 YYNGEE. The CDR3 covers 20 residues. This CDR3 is CASSVADRNYEYYSNQPQHF. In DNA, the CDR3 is TGTGCCAGCAGTGTAGCGGACCGAAACTATGAATATTATAGCAATCAGCCCCAGCATTTT. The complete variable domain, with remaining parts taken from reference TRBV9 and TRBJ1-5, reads DSGVTQTPKHLITATGQRVTLRCSPRSGDLSVYWYQQSLDQGLQFLIQYYNGEERAKGNILERFSAQQFPDLHSELNLSSLELGDSALYFCASSVADRNYEYYSNQPQHFGDGTRLSIL.

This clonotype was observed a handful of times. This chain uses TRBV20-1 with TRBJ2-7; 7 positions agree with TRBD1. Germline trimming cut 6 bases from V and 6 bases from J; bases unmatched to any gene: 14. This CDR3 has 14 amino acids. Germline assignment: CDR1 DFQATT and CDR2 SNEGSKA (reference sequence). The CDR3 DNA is TGCAGTGCCAGGACGGGACAGACAAAAGGCGAGCAGTACTTC. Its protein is CSARTGQTKGEQYF.

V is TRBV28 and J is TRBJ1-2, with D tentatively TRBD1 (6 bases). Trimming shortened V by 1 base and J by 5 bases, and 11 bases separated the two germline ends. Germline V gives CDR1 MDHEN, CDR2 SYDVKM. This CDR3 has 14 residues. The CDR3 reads CASSLSGARYGYTF. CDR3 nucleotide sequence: TGTGCCAGCAGTTTATCAGGGGCGAGGTATGGCTACACCTTC.

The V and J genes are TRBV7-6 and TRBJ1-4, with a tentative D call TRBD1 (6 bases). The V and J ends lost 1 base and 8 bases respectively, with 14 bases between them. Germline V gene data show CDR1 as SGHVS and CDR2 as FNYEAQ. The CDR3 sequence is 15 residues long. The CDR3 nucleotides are TGTGCCAGCAGCTTAGATACAGGGAGGGACGAAAAACTGTTTTTT. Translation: CASSLDTGRDEKLFF.

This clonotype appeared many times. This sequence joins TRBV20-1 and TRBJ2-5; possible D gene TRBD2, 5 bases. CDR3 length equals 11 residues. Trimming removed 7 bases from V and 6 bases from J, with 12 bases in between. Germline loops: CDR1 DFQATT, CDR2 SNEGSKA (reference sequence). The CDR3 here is CSVHRGKTQYF. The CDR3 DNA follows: TGCAGTGTACACCGAGGGAAGACCCAGTACTTC.

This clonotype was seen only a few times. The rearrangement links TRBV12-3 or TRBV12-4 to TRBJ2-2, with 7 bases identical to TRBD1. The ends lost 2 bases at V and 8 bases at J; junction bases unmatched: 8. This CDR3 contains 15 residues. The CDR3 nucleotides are TGTGCCAGCAGTTTAACAGGGGTGAGGGCTGGGGAGCTGTTTTTT. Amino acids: CASSLTGVRAGELFF.

CDR3: CASSLKGGIYNEQFF. DNA of the CDR3: TGTGCCAGCAGTTTAAAGGGAGGAATCTACAATGAGCAGTTCTTC. The chain links TRBV12-3 or TRBV12-4 to TRBJ2-1; tentative D call: TRBD2 (6 bases). The CDR3 has 15 amino acids. V shed 2 bases and J shed 3 bases, with 11 bases lying between them.

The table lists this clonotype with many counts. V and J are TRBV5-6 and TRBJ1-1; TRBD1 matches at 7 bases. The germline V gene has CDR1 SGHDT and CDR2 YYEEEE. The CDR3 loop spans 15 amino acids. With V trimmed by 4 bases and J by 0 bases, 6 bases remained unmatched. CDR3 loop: CASSKGQLMNTEAFF. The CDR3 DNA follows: TGTGCCAGCAGCAAGGGACAGCTTATGAACACTGAAGCTTTCTTT.